The 17 T cell receptor beta chains listed next were all sequenced from one sample in a study of cytomegalovirus exposure and HLA in healthy donors. Vbeta (60) and Jbeta (13) primers were used in the PCR. Libraries were prepared by immunoSEQ multiplex PCR; TCRdb keeps only in-frame clonotypes and omits some of them. The sample includes over 150,000 clones, approximately 77% seen only once; the top ten take 7.4%. Material: PBMCs. These receptor sequences come from a male donor in good health and CMV-seropositive.

This clone was recorded only once. This chain connects TRBV6-1 to TRBJ1-5; D gene ambiguous. Germline values: CDR1 MNHNS, CDR2 SASEGT. The CDR3 runs to 14 residues. Trimming removed 4 bases from V and 0 bases from J, with 7 bases in between. In nucleotides, the CDR3 is TGTGCCAGCAGTGCCCAGATTAGCAATCAGCCCCAGCATTTT. Residues: CASSAQISNQPQHF.

The chain employs TRBV19 and TRBJ1-1; D is possibly TRBD1 (5 bases). The germline V gene encodes CDR1 LNHDA and CDR2 SQIVND (reference sequence). Deletions cut 2 bases from V and 6 bases from J, with 7 bases between. This CDR3 contains 12 residues. The CDR3 spells CASSIWGAEAFF. The CDR3 coding sequence is TGTGCCAGTAGTATATGGGGCGCTGAAGCTTTCTTT.

V is TRBV7-9 and J is TRBJ2-1; TRBD2 agrees at 11 bases. With 5 bases clipped from V and 0 bases from J, the junction kept 6 bases outside the gene matches. This CDR3 region has 17 residues. Germline V gene lookup returns CDR1 SEHNR and CDR2 FQNEAQ (reference sequence). In DNA, the CDR3 is TGTGCCAGCAGCCCAAGACTAGCGGGGAGCTCCTACAATGAGCAGTTCTTC. Translating it yields CASSPRLAGSSYNEQFF.

This clone was observed once. The gene calls are TRBV2 and TRBJ1-1, with D possibly TRBD1 on 5 matching bases. Per germline, CDR1 SNHLY and CDR2 FYNNEI. V was cut by 7 bases and J by 0 bases, with 15 bases left in between. The CDR3 contains 15 residues. CDR3 protein: CASTVRGGLNTEAFF. CDR3 nucleotides: TGTGCCAGCACCGTGCGGGGGGGGTTGAACACTGAAGCTTTCTTT.

This rearrangement joins TRBV18 to TRBJ2-7; 7 positions match TRBD1. Germline assignment: CDR1 KGHSH and CDR2 LQKENI. This CDR3 contains 15 residues. The V gene end was trimmed by 0 bases and the J gene end by 5 bases; junction bases not matched to a gene: 7. The CDR3, as DNA: TGTGCCAGCTCACCACCGAGGGGGCGCGCCCACGAGCAGTACTTC. Protein sequence: CASSPPRGRAHEQYF.

The chain is built from TRBV19 and TRBJ2-7; perhaps TRBD1 as D (7 bases). The CDR3 contains 14 residues. The germline V and J ends were trimmed by 3 bases and 3 bases, with 12 bases remaining between them. Germline V gene lookup returns CDR1 LNHDA and CDR2 SQIVND (reference sequence). CDR3 DNA sequence: TGTGCCAGTAGTATTCAGGGGGGAGACTACGAGCAGTACTTC. Its protein is CASSIQGGDYEQYF. The whole variable domain, remainder taken from reference TRBV19 and TRBJ2-7, is DGGITQSPKYLFRKEGQNVTLSCEQNLNHDAMYWYRQDPGQGLRLIYYSQIVNDFQKGDIAEGYSVSREKKESFPLTVTSAQKNPTAFYLCASSIQGGDYEQYFGPGTRLTVT.

This clone was seen a few times. One junction end does not reproduce the germline sequence, and a read error may be involved. The genes are TRBV27 and TRBJ1-1; TRBD1 aligns across 8 bases. Looked up from germline, CDR1 is MNHEY and CDR2 is SMNVEV (reference sequence). This CDR3 has 12 residues. CDR3 protein: CASSSPDRVSVF. The CDR3 coding sequence is TGTGCCAGCAGTTCTCCGGACAGGGTCTCGGTCTTT.

V is TRBV9 and J is TRBJ1-2, with D possibly TRBD1 on 5 matching bases. In germline, CDR1 is SGDLS, CDR2 YYNGEE. Trimming removed 4 bases at V and 2 bases at J, with 18 bases between. The CDR3 covers 16 residues. Written as DNA, the CDR3 is TGTGCCAGCAGCTTAGAAGACGGGACTGGAAACTATGGCTACACCTTC. It yields the protein CASSLEDGTGNYGYTF.

V and J are TRBV30 and TRBJ2-2, with TRBD2 identical over 10 bases. V dropped 4 bases and J dropped 4; count of bases not matched to a gene: 9. In germline, CDR1 is GTSNPN, CDR2 SVGIG (reference sequence). This CDR3 is built from 16 residues. The CDR3 here is CAWKGEGLASTGELFF. The CDR3 DNA reads as TGTGCCTGGAAGGGGGAGGGACTAGCGAGCACCGGGGAGCTGTTTTTT.

The rearrangement joins TRBV4-2 to TRBJ2-7; D unclear. From germline, CDR1 is LGHNA and CDR2 YNFKEQ. V gave up 0 bases and J gave up 0 bases, with 9 bases separating them. This CDR3 is 15 amino acids long. The CDR3 reads CASSQEAGTSYEQYF. The CDR3 nucleotides are TGTGCCAGCAGCCAAGAAGCAGGAACCTCCTACGAGCAGTACTTC.

The genes are TRBV18 and TRBJ1-1; D unclear. Trimming stripped 2 bases from V and 2 bases from J, with 9 bases between. Germline CDR1 is KGHSH and CDR2 is LQKENI. This CDR3 contains 14 residues. The DNA for the CDR3 is TGTGCCAGCTCACCAACGCAGGCAAACACTGAAGCTTTCTTT. Amino acids: CASSPTQANTEAFF. Based on the CDR3 plus reference TRBV18 and TRBJ1-1, the full variable domain is NAGVMQNPRHLVRRRGQEARLRCSPMKGHSHVYWYRQLPEEGLKFMVYLQKENIIDESGMPKERFSAEFPKEGPSILRIQQVVRGDSAAYFCASSPTQANTEAFFGQGTRLTVV.

The chain carries TRBV6-1 and TRBJ1-2; D is perhaps TRBD1 (5 bases). Trimming removed 6 bases from V and 4 bases from J, with 12 bases in between. Looked up from germline, CDR1 is MNHNS and CDR2 is SASEGT. This CDR3 is built from 13 residues. CDR3 protein: CASRATVSYGYTF. DNA for the CDR3: TGTGCCAGCAGGGCGACAGTCAGCTATGGCTACACCTTC.

The rearrangement uses TRBV19 and TRBJ2-7; 8 nucleotides agree with TRBD2. J gave up 0 bases and V 5 bases, and 9 bases lay outside the gene matches. The CDR3 consists of 16 residues. Per the germline V gene, CDR1 is LNHDA and CDR2 is SQIVND (reference sequence). The CDR3 coding sequence is TGTGCCAGTAGTCCGGGGCGGGGGGCCAACTCCTACGAGCAGTACTTC. The encoded protein is CASSPGRGANSYEQYF.

This clone has just a few counts. J is TRBJ2-1 and V is TRBV25-1; 8 bases are shared with TRBD1. The germline V gene encodes CDR1 MGHDK and CDR2 SYGVNS. V shed 6 bases and J 6 bases; nucleotides not matched to a gene: 16. CDR3 length: 17 residues. DNA for the CDR3: TGTGCCAGCAGCCGTACTTTCCGGACAGGGACCGTCAATGAGCAGTTCTTC. It yields the protein CASSRTFRTGTVNEQFF. Full variable domain (missing parts from reference TRBV25-1 and TRBJ2-1): EADIYQTPRYLVIGTGKKITLECSQTMGHDKMYWYQQDPGMELHLIHYSYGVNSTEKGDLSSESTVSRIRTEHFPLTLESARPSHTSQYLCASSRTFRTGTVNEQFFGPGTRLTVL.

This rearrangement joins TRBV2 to TRBJ2-7, with D possibly being TRBD2 (5 bases). Trimming took off 5 bases at V and 6 bases at J, with 11 bases between the two ends. The CDR3 covers 12 residues. Per the germline V gene, CDR1 is SNHLY and CDR2 is FYNNEI. The CDR3 DNA follows: TGTGCCAGCAGTCCCCTAGAGGGCGAGCAGTACTTC. Its translation: CASSPLEGEQYF.

V and J are TRBV5-1 and TRBJ2-7; TRBD1 matches at 7 bases. Germline assignment: CDR1 SGHRS and CDR2 YFSETQ. This CDR3 has 13 amino acids. V was clipped by 5 bases and J by 7 bases; unmatched bases: 9. The CDR3 DNA is TGCGCCAGCAGAGAGGGGGCTGTGGGTGAGCAGTACTTC. Its translation is CASREGAVGEQYF.

The chain carries TRBV7-6 and TRBJ1-1; D possibly corresponds to TRBD1 (6 bases). This CDR3 has 14 residues. Germline CDR1 and CDR2: SGHVS and FNYEAQ. V lost 3 bases to trimming and J lost 1 base, with 9 bases between them. The CDR3 DNA reads TGTGCCAGCAGCTTGGGGGCAACGAACACTGAAGCTTTCTTT. Amino acids: CASSLGATNTEAFF.